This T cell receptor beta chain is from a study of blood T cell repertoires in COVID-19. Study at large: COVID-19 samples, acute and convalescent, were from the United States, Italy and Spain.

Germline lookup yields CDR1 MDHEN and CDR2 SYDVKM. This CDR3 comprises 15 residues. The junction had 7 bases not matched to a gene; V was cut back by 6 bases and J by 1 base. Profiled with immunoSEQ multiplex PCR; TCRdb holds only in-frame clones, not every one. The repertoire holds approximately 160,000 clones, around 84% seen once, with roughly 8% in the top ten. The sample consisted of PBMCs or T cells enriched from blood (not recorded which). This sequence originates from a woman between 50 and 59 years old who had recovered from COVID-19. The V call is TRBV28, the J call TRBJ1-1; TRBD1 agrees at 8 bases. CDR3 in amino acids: CASSIQGATNTEAFF. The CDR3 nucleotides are TGTGCCAGCAGCATCCAGGGGGCGACGAACACTGAAGCTTTCTTT.